These 19 T cell receptor beta chains were sequenced from one sample in a study of shared clonotypes between healthy human individuals. It was CD45RO-negative cells, positively selected for CCR7, that made up naive CD8 cells, with terminally differentiated effector memory CD45RA+ cells excluded. Produced via immunoSEQ multiplex PCR; TCRdb's table is partial and in-frame only. Among millions of clones listed, about 92% were seen once. Sequenced material: naive CD8+ T cells from PBMCs. The receptors stem from a man aged 18 to 30 in good health. Some clones in this sample may be carry-over from other donors' samples.

The V and J genes are TRBV6-1 and TRBJ1-2; unclear D gene. The CDR3 totals 13 residues. CDR1 is MNHNS, CDR2 SASEGT, per germline. Trimming stripped 2 bases from V and 4 bases from J, with 8 bases between. The CDR3 sequence is CASSERPTYGYTF. The CDR3 coding sequence is TGTGCCAGCAGTGAAAGACCCACCTATGGCTACACCTTC.

The J gene is TRBJ2-1, the V gene TRBV6-1; 12 nucleotides match TRBD2. After removal of 1 base from V and 4 bases from J, the junction contained 5 bases not matched to a gene. CDR1 and CDR2 (germline): MNHNS, SASEGT. The CDR3 consists of 17 residues. The CDR3 DNA reads TGTGCCAGCAGTGAAGGCACTAGCGGGAGGTGGTACAATGAGCAGTTCTTC. Amino acids: CASSEGTSGRWYNEQFF.

J is TRBJ2-3 and V is TRBV4-1; D is undetermined. The V end was cut by 1 base, the J end by 9 bases, with 14 bases between. CDR1 is MGHRA, CDR2 YSYEKL, per germline. CDR3 length: 14 residues. CDR3 in DNA: TGCGCCAGCAGCCAAGTCACTGCAGCGAGGACGCAGTATTTT. Amino acid sequence: CASSQVTAARTQYF.

The CDR3 loop reads CASSVGTGGNFGEAFF. CDR3 in DNA: TGTGCCAGCAGCGTTGGGACAGGGGGCAATTTTGGTGAAGCTTTCTTT. The rearrangement joins TRBV9 to TRBJ1-1, with TRBD1 identical over 12 bases. This CDR3 spans 16 amino acids. After removal of 2 bases from V and 7 bases from J, the junction contained 9 bases not matched to a gene. Germline V gene data show CDR1 as SGDLS and CDR2 as YYNGEE.

The chain carries TRBV28 and TRBJ2-7; D call uncertain. V gave up 3 bases and J gave up 6 bases, with 12 bases separating them. The CDR3 loop spans 13 amino acids. Germline CDR1 reads MDHEN; CDR2 reads SYDVKM. CDR3 in amino acids: CASSLDPQSEQYF. The CDR3 DNA follows: TGTGCCAGCAGTTTGGATCCCCAGAGCGAGCAGTACTTC.

In this sample, this clone turned up once. The chain links TRBV5-1 to TRBJ1-2, with D uncertain. V lost 2 bases and J 0 bases, leaving 17 bases between the germline ends. This CDR3 spans 17 amino acids. Germline CDR1 SGHRS, CDR2 YFSETQ. DNA for the CDR3: TGCGCCAGCAGCTTCAATAACGGACTGGTAGCTAACTATGGCTACACCTTC. Encoded protein: CASSFNNGLVANYGYTF.

The chain uses TRBV4-1 and TRBJ1-1, with D possibly TRBD1 on 6 matching bases. Germline V lookup: CDR1 MGHRA, CDR2 YSYEKL. V lost 4 bases and J 1 base, leaving 10 bases between the germline ends. The CDR3 has 14 amino acids. CDR3 loop: CASSPTGRNTEAFF. For the CDR3, the DNA is TGCGCCAGCAGCCCCACAGGGAGGAACACTGAAGCTTTCTTT.

The rearrangement links TRBV2 to TRBJ2-7; TRBD1 matches at 10 bases. Looked up from germline, CDR1 is SNHLY and CDR2 is FYNNEI. Trimming at V came to 6 bases and at J to 2 bases, leaving 7 bases not matched to a gene. CDR3 length: 15 amino acids. This chain's CDR3 is CASSNPGQGTYEQYF. CDR3 in DNA: TGTGCCAGCAGCAATCCGGGACAGGGGACCTACGAGCAGTACTTC.

The V and J genes are TRBV2 and TRBJ2-3, with D unclear. Trimming left V 7 bases short and J 2 bases short, with 16 bases between. CDR3 length: 15 residues. Germline loops: CDR1 SNHLY, CDR2 FYNNEI. CDR3 in DNA: TGTGCCAGCACCCACCGACGGACCGTCACAGATACGCAGTATTTT. Translating it yields CASTHRRTVTDTQYF. The full variable domain, its missing parts supplied by reference TRBV2 and TRBJ2-3, is EPEVTQTPSHQVTQMGQEVILRCVPISNHLYFYWYRQILGQKVEFLVSFYNNEISEKSEIFDDQFSVERPDGSNFTLKIRSTKLEDSAMYFCASTHRRTVTDTQYFGPGTRLTVL.

This chain links TRBV10-3 with TRBJ1-2; D ambiguous. CDR1 and CDR2 (germline): ENHRY, SYGVKD. Deletions cut 3 bases from V and 5 bases from J, with 19 bases between. The CDR3 spans 16 residues. The CDR3 bases are TGTGCCATCAGTGACCCCTTGGTGCTGGCCTTATATGGCTACACCTTC. Amino acid sequence: CAISDPLVLALYGYTF.

The rearrangement uses TRBV4-1 and TRBJ1-2; D is ambiguous. V lost 0 bases and J lost 4, with 9 bases in between. Germline V gene data show CDR1 as MGHRA and CDR2 as YSYEKL. This CDR3 is 14 amino acids long. As DNA, the CDR3 is TGCGCCAGCAGCCAAGATCCCCGGGGCTATGGCTACACCTTC. Translated: CASSQDPRGYGYTF.

DNA for the CDR3: TGTGCCAGCAGCTCCTTTGGGGGTATGGCTAGCGGGAGGTACAATGAGCAGTTCTTC. Translated: CASSSFGGMASGRYNEQFF. V is TRBV11-2 and J is TRBJ2-1; 11 bases match TRBD2. The CDR3 loop spans 19 amino acids. Unmatched junction bases numbered 15, after V lost 4 bases and J lost 4 bases. Per germline, CDR1 SGHAT and CDR2 FQNNGV.

V is TRBV21-1 and J is TRBJ1-1; the table's D call TRBD1 went unverified against the DNA. TRBV21-1 is marked as a pseudogene. The CDR3 length is 15 residues. DNA of the CDR3: TGTGCCAGCAGCAACCAGGACAGGGCGAACACTGAAGCTTTCTTT. Its protein product is CASSNQDRANTEAFF.

Remarks on this clone: Other DNA sequences in this specimen translate into the identical CDR3. The chain is built from TRBV2 and TRBJ2-1, with 7 bases aligning to TRBD1. V lost 6 bases and J lost 0; bases outside the gene matches: 2. In germline, CDR1 is SNHLY, CDR2 FYNNEI. The CDR3 loop spans 14 amino acids. This CDR3 reads CASSAGGSYNEQFF. CDR3 bases: TGTGCCAGCAGCGCAGGGGGCTCCTACAATGAGCAGTTCTTC.

The V call is TRBV30, the J call TRBJ1-5; D gene unclear. In germline, CDR1 is GTSNPN, CDR2 SVGIG (reference sequence). The CDR3 spans 12 residues. V lost 3 bases, J lost 3 bases, and 6 bases lay in between. In DNA form, the CDR3 reads TGTGCCTGGAGCGAATTCAATCAGCCCCAGCATTTT. Protein sequence: CAWSEFNQPQHF.

This chain joins TRBV4-1 and TRBJ1-3; no firm D call. This CDR3 has 17 residues. The germline V gene has CDR1 MGHRA and CDR2 YSYEKL. V gave up 5 bases and J gave up 3 bases, with 20 bases separating them. CDR3 in DNA: TGCGCCAGCAGCTTACTTATTCGTCGGGGAGGTGGAAACACCATATATTTT. Its translation: CASSLLIRRGGGNTIYF.

This chain connects TRBV6-5 to TRBJ2-5; maybe TRBD1 (5 bases). Germline loops: CDR1 MNHEY, CDR2 SVGAGI. The CDR3 loop spans 15 amino acids. Trimming removed 5 bases at V and 1 base at J, with 14 bases between. The CDR3 loop reads CASSTPREPQETQYF. CDR3 nucleotide sequence: TGTGCCAGCAGTACCCCCAGGGAACCCCAAGAGACCCAGTACTTC.

V usage is TRBV7-9 and J usage is TRBJ1-5; D not certain. The CDR3 is made up of 14 amino acids. CDR1 and CDR2 (germline): SEHNR, FQNEAQ (reference sequence). Trimming cost V 3 bases and J 1 base, with 7 bases left between them. This CDR3 is CASSFGESNQPQHF. The CDR3 DNA is TGTGCCAGCAGCTTCGGGGAAAGCAATCAGCCCCAGCATTTT.

The chain has TRBV7-5 and TRBJ2-2; the table's D call TRBD2 went unverified against the DNA. TRBV7-5 is a pseudogene segment. CDR3 size: 15 residues. CDR3 residues: CARRSAGGRAGELFF. DNA of the CDR3: TGTGCCAGAAGGTCCGCCGGAGGGAGGGCCGGGGAGCTGTTTTTT.